This entry is about one T cell receptor (beta chain). A single base separates this from a much larger clone, so it may be a read error. Bulk tumor genomic DNA constituted the template, at around 600 ng per sample. Spaced far apart, several biopsies were taken from each primary tumor during surgery. It was patients with untreated, newly diagnosed non-small cell lung cancer who underwent curative surgery. This sample was taken from a study of immune heterogeneity within non-small cell lung tumors. The junction had 7 bases not matched to a gene; V was cut back by 7 bases and J by 6 bases. This CDR3 comprises 13 residues. CDR1 and CDR2 from the germline V gene are SNHLY and FYNNEI. TCR beta CDR3 amplification used multiplex PCR with 32 V and 13 J primers. One entry per CDR3 protein results from TCRdb running MiXCR on the multiplex PCR reads. The profile shows 15,000 to 20,000 distinct CDR3 sequences, about 30% of them singletons.

The source of this sequence is a man in his forties with non-small cell lung cancer. The specimen was lung tumor tissue. The V and J genes are TRBV2 and TRBJ1-2; TRBD1 agrees at 8 bases. CDR3 region: CASNGQGLHGYTF. The DNA for the CDR3 is TGTGCCAGCAACGGACAGGGACTTCATGGCTACACCTTC.